Presented here are 19 T cell receptor beta chains from one specimen sequenced in a study of Tregs in tolerant kidney transplant recipients. Using immunoSEQ multiplex PCR, the repertoire was profiled, and TCRdb retains in-frame clones only, with some absent. There are tens of thousands of clones in the sample; around 84% occur only once, and about 4.5% lies in the top ten. The sample taken for sequencing was CD4+ T cells from blood. The receptors were gathered from a human donor in good health.

This rearrangement joins TRBV11-1 to TRBJ2-7, with TRBD2 as a possible D gene (7 bases). The length of the CDR3 is 15 residues. CDR1 and CDR2 from the germline V gene are SGHAT and FQDESV (reference sequence). V was clipped by 7 bases and J by 3 bases, with 19 bases between them. The CDR3 protein is CASTLKQGGHYEQYF. The DNA of the CDR3 is TGTGCCAGCACTTTGAAACAGGGAGGGCACTACGAGCAGTACTTC. Drawing the rest from reference TRBV11-1 and TRBJ2-7, the complete variable domain is EAEVAQSPRYKITEKSQAVAFWCDPISGHATLYWYRQILGQGPELLVQFQDESVVDDSQLPKDRFSAERLKGVDSTLKIQPAELGDSAMYLCASTLKQGGHYEQYFGPGTRLTVT.

In this sample, this clone turned up a few times. The chain recombines TRBV19 with TRBJ1-2; no clear D. The CDR3 spans 15 residues. Germline V gives CDR1 LNHDA, CDR2 SQIVND (reference sequence). The V end was cut by 3 bases, the J end by 4 bases, with 15 bases between. CDR3 in amino acids: CASSIIGGGAYGYTF. In nucleotides, the CDR3 is TGTGCCAGTAGTATCATCGGCGGAGGCGCCTATGGCTACACCTTC.

This clone appeared once. The CDR3 loop is CAWSPGGSEQYF. The CDR3 DNA reads as TGTGCCTGGAGTCCCGGGGGGAGCGAGCAGTACTTC. The chain employs TRBV30 and TRBJ2-7, with 7 bases that match TRBD2. Per germline, CDR1 GTSNPN and CDR2 SVGIG (reference sequence). The CDR3 totals 12 residues. With 2 bases clipped from V and 6 bases from J, the junction kept 4 bases outside the gene matches. The entire variable domain, with the rest obtained from reference TRBV30 and TRBJ2-7, is as follows: SQTIHQWPATLVQPVGSPLSLECTVEGTSNPNLYWYRQAAGRGLQLLFYSVGIGQISSEVPQNLSASRPQDRQFILSSKKLLLSDSGFYLCAWSPGGSEQYFGPGTRLTVT.

The genes are TRBV10-3 and TRBJ2-1; 15 bases agree with TRBD2. Germline V CDR1 and CDR2: ENHRY, SYGVKD. Losses at the gene ends were 4 bases for V and 0 bases for J; bases not matched to a gene: 10. This CDR3 spans 20 amino acids. This CDR3 is CAISGPRGTSGGSSYNEQFF. Written as DNA, the CDR3 is TGTGCCATCAGTGGCCCTCGGGGGACTAGCGGGGGGAGCTCCTACAATGAGCAGTTCTTC.

This chain joins TRBV6-6 and TRBJ1-1; the D is unclear. The CDR3 has 14 residues. The V end was cut by 0 bases, the J end by 3 bases, with 8 bases between. Per the germline V gene, CDR1 is MNHNY and CDR2 is SVGAGI (reference sequence). CDR3 DNA sequence: TGTGCCAGCAGTTACTCGGGCAGACACACTGAAGCTTTCTTT. Protein: CASSYSGRHTEAFF.

This clone was detected only once. V gene TRBV5-4 combines with J gene TRBJ2-3; 8 nucleotides agree with TRBD2. CDR1 is SGHNT, CDR2 YYREEE, per germline (reference sequence). The J segment lost 1 base and the V segment lost 1 base, leaving 5 bases of the junction unmatched. The CDR3 covers 16 residues. DNA for the CDR3: TGTGCCAGCAGCTTGCACGGGGGGGCCCGCACAGATACGCAGTATTTT. This encodes CASSLHGGARTDTQYF.

Concerning this clone itself: At one end, the junction sequence differs from germline, possibly due to a read error. The DNA for the CDR3 is TGCGCCAGCAGCCAAGAGGTAGCGGGATACCTAGAAAAGCAGTGCTTC. Residues: CASSQEVAGYLEKQCF. The rearrangement joins TRBV4-1 to TRBJ2-7; 8 bases are shared with TRBD2. The CDR3 is 16 amino acids. Germline V lookup: CDR1 MGHRA, CDR2 YSYEKL.

The genes are TRBV15 and TRBJ1-4; perhaps TRBD1 as D (5 bases). Germline V gives CDR1 LNHNV, CDR2 YYDKDF (reference sequence). V lost 1 base to trimming and J lost 5 bases, with 14 bases between them. This CDR3 is built from 16 residues. Here the CDR3 DNA reads TGTGCCACCAGCAGAGCCGGGGGGGAGCAGAATGAAAAACTGTTTTTT. This codes for CATSRAGGEQNEKLFF.

The chain is built from TRBV27 and TRBJ1-6; 7 bases agree with TRBD1. The length of the CDR3 is 15 residues. After removal of 5 bases from V and 7 bases from J, the junction contained 8 bases not matched to a gene. Germline V gene sequence: CDR1 MNHEY, CDR2 SMNVEV (reference sequence). The CDR3 DNA follows: TGTGCCAGCAGTAGCGCGGGACAGTTAAATTCACCCCTCCACTTT. This codes for CASSSAGQLNSPLHF.

This clone has a handful of counts. The chain joins TRBV18 to TRBJ1-5; D not resolved. In germline, CDR1 is KGHSH, CDR2 LQKENI. This CDR3 contains 14 residues. Trimming left V 2 bases short and J 6 bases short, with 11 bases between. The DNA of the CDR3 is TGTGCCAGCTCACCAGCGACGTCCCGTCAGCCCCAGCATTTT. Translated: CASSPATSRQPQHF.

This sequence joins TRBV28 and TRBJ2-1; D gene ambiguous. Germline values: CDR1 MDHEN, CDR2 SYDVKM. This CDR3 comprises 12 residues. V gave up 6 bases and J gave up 5 bases, with 8 bases separating them. CDR3 sequence reads: CASRSIDNEQFF. CDR3 sequence (DNA): TGTGCCAGCAGGTCGATCGACAATGAGCAGTTCTTC.

This chain connects TRBV7-3 to TRBJ2-2; D is ambiguous. The CDR3 contains 15 residues. V dropped 5 bases and J dropped 0 bases, with 10 bases sitting between them. Germline V gene lookup returns CDR1 SGHTA and CDR2 FQGTGA. The CDR3 here is CASSPLGSNTGELFF. The CDR3, as DNA: TGTGCCAGCAGCCCCCTGGGGTCGAACACCGGGGAGCTGTTTTTT.

The V call is TRBV5-1, the J call TRBJ2-1; tentative D call: TRBD2 (5 bases). The CDR3 is 14 amino acids. The V end was cut by 0 bases, the J end by 15 bases, with 19 bases between. CDR1 SGHRS and CDR2 YFSETQ come from the germline V gene. The CDR3, as DNA: TGCGCCAGCAGCTTGGGGGGAGTCCCCCCGCGGACGTTCTTC. Translating gives CASSLGGVPPRTFF.

J is TRBJ2-3 and V is TRBV12-5; the D gene is possibly TRBD2 (6 bases). V dropped 3 bases and J dropped 3 bases, with 10 bases sitting between them. The germline V gene encodes CDR1 LGHNT and CDR2 FRNRAP. This CDR3 is built from 14 residues. CDR3 protein: CASGFSGGTDTQYF. CDR3 in DNA: TGTGCTAGTGGTTTTAGCGGAGGGACAGATACGCAGTATTTT. Full variable domain (rest looked up from reference TRBV12-5 and TRBJ2-3): DARVTQTPRHKVTEMGQEVTMRCQPILGHNTVFWYRQTMMQGLELLAYFRNRAPLDDSGMPKDRFSAEMPDATLATLKIQPSEPRDSAVYFCASGFSGGTDTQYFGPGTRLTVL.

The V call is TRBV5-1, the J call TRBJ1-2; weak D call: TRBD1 (5 bases). The germline gives CDR1 SGHRS, CDR2 YFSETQ. This CDR3 spans 14 amino acids. Trimming took 0 bases from V and 6 from J, leaving 12 bases between them. DNA of the CDR3: TGCGCCAGCAGCTTGGGGGCAGGAGGGGATGGCTACACCTTC. Its protein product is CASSLGAGGDGYTF.

This clone was observed a single time. The rearrangement uses TRBV9 and TRBJ2-1; D gene unclear. The V and J ends lost 4 bases and 2 bases respectively, with 10 bases between them. CDR1 SGDLS and CDR2 YYNGEE come from the germline V gene. The CDR3 spans 14 residues. CDR3 nucleotide sequence: TGTGCCAGCAGCCCCACGGTACCCTACAATGAGCAGTTCTTC. This translates into CASSPTVPYNEQFF.

This clone showed up just once. This chain links TRBV6-5 with TRBJ1-4; D ambiguous. CDR1 and CDR2 (germline): MNHEY, SVGAGI. Deletions cut 6 bases from V and 4 bases from J, with 12 bases between. The CDR3 has 14 amino acids. CDR3 sequence: CASSLSDVNEKLFF. In nucleotides, the CDR3 is TGTGCCAGCAGCCTTTCGGACGTTAATGAAAAACTGTTTTTT.

Note on this clone: Sequence at one end of the junction differs from germline and may be a read error. Here the CDR3 reads CASSLGGINTPLHF. DNA of the CDR3: TGTGCCAGCAGCTTAGGGGGGATTAATACACCCCTCCACTTT. V usage is TRBV5-4 and J usage is TRBJ1-6, with D possibly TRBD1 on 6 matching bases. In germline, CDR1 is SGHNT, CDR2 YYREEE (reference sequence). The CDR3 is 14 amino acids.

The V and J genes are TRBV2 and TRBJ2-2, with TRBD2 matching over 12 bases. This CDR3 region has 18 residues. CDR1 is SNHLY, CDR2 FYNNEI, per germline. J lost 5 bases, V lost 1 base, and 8 bases had no gene match. CDR3 protein: CASSEDELAGGLTGELFF. DNA for the CDR3: TGTGCCAGCAGTGAAGACGAACTAGCGGGAGGACTTACCGGGGAGCTGTTTTTT.